These T cell receptor beta chains were read from a single sample in a study of cytomegalovirus exposure and HLA in healthy donors. Generated by immunoSEQ multiplex PCR, the TCRdb table keeps only in-frame clones and is missing some. This table holds some 120,000 clones. Specimen: PBMCs. These receptors all come from a man aged 30 to 45 in good health and CMV-seronegative. CDR3s include the opening cysteine and the closing phenylalanine or tryptophan. The order of the fields is V gene, CDR3 protein.

v_gene: TRBV5-1; CDR3aa: CASSLGHRGGIHGYEQYF
v_gene: TRBV2; CDR3aa: CASGEQQGDEQFF
v_gene: TRBV27; CDR3aa: CASSPQGSPLHF
v_gene: TRBV14; CDR3aa: CASSQGLAGAVSYNEQFF
v_gene: TRBV9; CDR3aa: CASSVSLAGGNTGELFF
v_gene: TRBV19; CDR3aa: CASSIGSPRWRGSYNEQFF
v_gene: TRBV6-6; CDR3aa: CAHGGAERVNTGELFF
v_gene: TRBV5-1; CDR3aa: CASSFGGEGQPQHF
v_gene: TRBV11-1; CDR3aa: CASSPRDRIFNEQYF
v_gene: TRBV29-1; CDR3aa: CSVGTGGDYGYTF
v_gene: TRBV4-3; CDR3aa: CASSQDRREYEKLFF
v_gene: TRBV5-1; CDR3aa: CASSFDPGYRPDTQYF
v_gene: TRBV7-9; CDR3aa: CASSPIDRDTYEQYF
v_gene: TRBV11-3; CDR3aa: CASSSGQGAYDEQFF
v_gene: TRBV7-2; CDR3aa: CASSLARGGGYGYTF
v_gene: TRBV7-2; CDR3aa: CAEGGGGPGELFF
v_gene: TRBV6-5; CDR3aa: CASSSWTGLSAYGYTF
v_gene: TRBV12-2; CDR3aa: CASRLLQGSYNEQFF
v_gene: TRBV28; CDR3aa: CASSPLRGGNQPQHF
v_gene: TRBV5-4; CDR3aa: CASSSGTGTDTQYF
v_gene: TRBV6-6; CDR3aa: CASSPQFSSGNTIYF
v_gene: TRBV2; CDR3aa: CASIGTATDTQYF
v_gene: TRBV19; CDR3aa: CASSIDASGSGYYGYTF
v_gene: TRBV6-1; CDR3aa: CASGGAGDTQYF
v_gene: TRBV5-4; CDR3aa: CASSSAGQGRNTEAFF
v_gene: TRBV30; CDR3aa: CAWSRRTEDPEQYF
v_gene: TRBV6-6; CDR3aa: CASSANRGQNTEAFF
v_gene: TRBV19; CDR3aa: CASRLAGGETQYF
v_gene: TRBV5-1; CDR3aa: CASSLAGLPGETQYF
v_gene: TRBV27; CDR3aa: CASSDPGSPANTGELFF
v_gene: TRBV6-1; CDR3aa: CASSGWQFIYEQYF